This TCR beta chain was retrieved from a study of cytomegalovirus exposure and HLA in healthy donors. Measured with immunoSEQ multiplex PCR; TCRdb has only the in-frame clones, and not every one. Here the sample spans about 120,000 clones, approximately 87% being singletons. The CDR3 runs to 15 residues. Trimming took off 5 bases at V and 4 bases at J, with 17 bases between the two ends. Per the germline V gene, CDR1 is MNHNY and CDR2 is SVGAGI (reference sequence). The chain is built from TRBV6-6 and TRBJ1-2, with D perhaps matching TRBD1 (6 bases). The origin of this receptor is a woman aged 25 to 39 in good health and CMV-seronegative. Sequencing input: PBMCs. The CDR3 loop reads CASSGFRDTLYGYTF. DNA for the CDR3: TGTGCCAGCAGTGGCTTCCGGGACACACTCTATGGCTACACCTTC.